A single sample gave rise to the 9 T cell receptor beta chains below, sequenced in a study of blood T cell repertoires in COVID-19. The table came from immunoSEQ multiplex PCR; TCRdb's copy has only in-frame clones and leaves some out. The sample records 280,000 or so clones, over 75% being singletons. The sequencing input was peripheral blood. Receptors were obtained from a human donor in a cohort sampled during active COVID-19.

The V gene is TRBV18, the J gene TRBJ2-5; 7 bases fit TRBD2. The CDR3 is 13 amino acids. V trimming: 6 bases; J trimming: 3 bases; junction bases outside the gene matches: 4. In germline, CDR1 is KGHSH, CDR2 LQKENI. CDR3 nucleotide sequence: TGTGCCAGCTCGGGGGGACTAAAAGAGACCCAGTACTTC. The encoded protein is CASSGGLKETQYF. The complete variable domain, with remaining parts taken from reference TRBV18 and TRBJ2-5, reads NAGVMQNPRHLVRRRGQEARLRCSPMKGHSHVYWYRQLPEEGLKFMVYLQKENIIDESGMPKERFSAEFPKEGPSILRIQQVVRGDSAAYFCASSGGLKETQYFGPGTRLLVL.

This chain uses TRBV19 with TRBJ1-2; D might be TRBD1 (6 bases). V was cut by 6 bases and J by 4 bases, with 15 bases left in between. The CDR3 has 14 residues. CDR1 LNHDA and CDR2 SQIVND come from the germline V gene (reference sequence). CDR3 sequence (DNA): TGTGCCAGTAGACGCCCAGGGGACGTCTATGGCTACACCTTC. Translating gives CASRRPGDVYGYTF.

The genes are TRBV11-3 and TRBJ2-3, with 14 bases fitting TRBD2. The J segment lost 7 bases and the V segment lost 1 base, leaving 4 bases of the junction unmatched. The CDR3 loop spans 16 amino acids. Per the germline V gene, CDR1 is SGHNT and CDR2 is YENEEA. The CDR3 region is CASSLAGTSGRNTQYF. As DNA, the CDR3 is TGTGCCAGCAGCTTAGCAGGGACTAGCGGGAGAAATACGCAGTATTTT.

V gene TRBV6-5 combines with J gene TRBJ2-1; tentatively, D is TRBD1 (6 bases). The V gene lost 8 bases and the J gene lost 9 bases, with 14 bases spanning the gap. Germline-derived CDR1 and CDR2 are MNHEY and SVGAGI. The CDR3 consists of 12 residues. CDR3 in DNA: TGTGCCAGCCGGAAGGGGGTCGGTGAGCAGTTCTTC. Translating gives CASRKGVGEQFF.

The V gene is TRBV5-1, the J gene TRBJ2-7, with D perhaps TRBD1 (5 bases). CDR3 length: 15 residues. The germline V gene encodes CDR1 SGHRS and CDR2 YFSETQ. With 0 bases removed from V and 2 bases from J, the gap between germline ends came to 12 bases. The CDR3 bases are TGCGCCAGCAGCTTGGTCCCCGACAGAGCCTACGAGCAGTACTTC. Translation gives CASSLVPDRAYEQYF.

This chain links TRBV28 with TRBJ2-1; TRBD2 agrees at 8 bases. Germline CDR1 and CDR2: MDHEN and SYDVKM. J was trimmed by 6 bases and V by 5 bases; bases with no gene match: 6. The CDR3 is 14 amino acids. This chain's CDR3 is CASSQLAGLNEQFF. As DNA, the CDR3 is TGTGCCAGCAGTCAGTTAGCGGGACTCAATGAGCAGTTCTTC.

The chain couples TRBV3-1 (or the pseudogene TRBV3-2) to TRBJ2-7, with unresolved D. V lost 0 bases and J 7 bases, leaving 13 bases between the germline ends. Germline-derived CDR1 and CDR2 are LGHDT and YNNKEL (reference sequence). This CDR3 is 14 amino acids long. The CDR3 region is CASSQERTGGEQYF. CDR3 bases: TGTGCCAGCAGCCAAGAGCGAACGGGTGGGGAGCAGTACTTC.

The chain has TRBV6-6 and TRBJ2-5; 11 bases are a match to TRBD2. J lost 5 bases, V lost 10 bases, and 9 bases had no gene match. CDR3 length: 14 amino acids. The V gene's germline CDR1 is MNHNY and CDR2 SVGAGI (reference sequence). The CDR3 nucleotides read TGTGCCACCTCGACTAGCGGGGTCCGGGAGACCCAGTACTTC. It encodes CATSTSGVRETQYF.

Here the CDR3 DNA reads TGTGCCAGCAGAACACAACCGGGACTCGGAGATACGCAGTATTTT. This gives the protein CASRTQPGLGDTQYF. This chain uses TRBV27 with TRBJ2-3; D perhaps matches TRBD2 (6 bases). V was clipped by 6 bases and J by 5 bases, with 18 bases between them. Germline assignment: CDR1 MNHEY and CDR2 SMNVEV (reference sequence). This CDR3 is built from 15 residues.